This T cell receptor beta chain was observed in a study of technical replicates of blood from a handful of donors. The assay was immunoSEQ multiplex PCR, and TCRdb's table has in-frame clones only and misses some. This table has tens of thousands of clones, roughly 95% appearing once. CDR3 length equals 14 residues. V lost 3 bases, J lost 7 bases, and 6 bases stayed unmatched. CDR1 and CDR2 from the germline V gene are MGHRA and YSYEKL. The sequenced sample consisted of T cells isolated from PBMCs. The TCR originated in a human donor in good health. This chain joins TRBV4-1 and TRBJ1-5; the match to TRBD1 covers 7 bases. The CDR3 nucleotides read TGCGCCAGCAGCCAGGACAGGCAGAGACAGCCCCAGCATTTT. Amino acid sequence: CASSQDRQRQPQHF.